Each of the 30 T cell receptor beta chains below was sequenced from the same sample in a study of response to subunit inactivated influenza vaccine. One entry per CDR3 protein results from TCRdb running MiXCR on the RT-PCR reads. The repertoire includes 800,000 to 1,000,000 distinct CDR3 sequences, around 20% of them detected once, and 10% to 13% sits in the top ten. The sample here was PBMCs from blood, taken less than 6 days after vaccination. The receptors originated from a man aged 50-60 years who received an inactivated influenza vaccine.

The CDR3 nucleotides read TGTGCCAGCAGCTTAAGAACAGGGCCCTGGCCCCAGCATTTT. It encodes CASSLRTGPWPQHF. The V call is TRBV7-2, the J call TRBJ1-5; TRBD1 might be the D (6 bases). Trimming cost V 2 bases and J 9 bases, with 14 bases left between them. CDR3 length: 14 residues. In germline, CDR1 is SGHTA, CDR2 FQGNSA.

V gene TRBV5-1 combines with J gene TRBJ2-1; possibly TRBD1 or TRBD2 for D (6 bases each). CDR1 and CDR2 from the germline V gene are SGHRS and YFSETQ. V dropped 4 bases and J dropped 0 bases, with 14 bases sitting between them. The CDR3 has 16 residues. Here the CDR3 reads CASSAGHASSYNEQFF. The CDR3 DNA is TGCGCCAGCAGCGCGGGACACGCGAGCTCCTACAATGAGCAGTTCTTC.

V is TRBV29-1 and J is TRBJ1-1; D remains unclear. V lost 7 bases to trimming and J lost 5 bases, with 20 bases between them. The germline V gene encodes CDR1 SQVTM and CDR2 ANQGSEA. The CDR3 is made up of 14 amino acids. CDR3 region: CSARSGGLGTEAFF. The DNA for the CDR3 is TGCAGCGCCCGTTCGGGAGGCCTAGGGACTGAAGCTTTCTTT. The variable domain in full, completed from reference TRBV29-1 and TRBJ1-1, reads SAVISQKPSRDICQRGTSLTIQCQVDSQVTMMFWYRQQPGQSLTLIATANQGSEATYESGFVIDKFPISRPNLTFSTLTVSNMSPEDSSIYLCSARSGGLGTEAFFGQGTRLTVV.

This rearrangement joins TRBV7-2 to TRBJ2-5; 8 bases map to TRBD2. Germline lookup yields CDR1 SGHTA and CDR2 FQGNSA. V lost 0 bases and J lost 2; bases outside the gene matches: 14. The CDR3 sequence is 19 residues long. CDR3 in amino acids: CASSLARAGLAGYQETQYF. DNA for the CDR3: TGTGCCAGCAGCTTAGCTCGGGCGGGATTAGCGGGGTATCAAGAGACCCAGTACTTC.

The V gene is TRBV29-1, the J gene TRBJ2-3; D might be TRBD1 (6 bases). Germline V gene lookup returns CDR1 SQVTM and CDR2 ANQGSEA. The CDR3 spans 16 residues. With 6 bases removed from V and 3 bases from J, the gap between germline ends came to 22 bases. CDR3 nucleotides: TGCAGCGTCAATCACAGGGCCCAAAGAAGTACAGATACGCAGTATTTT. Protein sequence: CSVNHRAQRSTDTQYF.

This clonotype has a count of ten or more. The chain carries TRBV29-1 and TRBJ2-2, with TRBD1 matching over 8 bases. Germline lookup yields CDR1 SQVTM and CDR2 ANQGSEA. With V trimmed by 3 bases and J by 3 bases, 3 bases remained unmatched. The CDR3 has 14 residues. The CDR3 region has the DNA TGCAGCGTTGACGCACAGGGGGACACCGGGGAGCTGTTTTTT. Its protein is CSVDAQGDTGELFF.

This clonotype was recorded many times. The chain employs TRBV4-3 and TRBJ2-2; D possibly uses TRBD1 or TRBD2 (7 bases each). Germline loops: CDR1 LGHNA, CDR2 YSLEER. The CDR3 spans 18 residues. Trimming shortened V by 3 bases and J by 3 bases, and 20 bases separated the two germline ends. The CDR3 region has the DNA TGCGCCAGCAGCCAGGGAGGGTACAGGGGCGCCTACACCGGGGAGCTGTTTTTT. Translated, it gives CASSQGGYRGAYTGELFF.

The chain uses TRBV6-5 and TRBJ2-2, with TRBD2 as a possible D gene (5 bases). Looked up from germline, CDR1 is MNHEY and CDR2 is SVGAGI. The V end lost 2 bases, the J end lost 1 base, and 8 bases lay between the germline ends. CDR3 size: 15 residues. The CDR3 region has the DNA TGTGCCAGCAGTTACGCCGGACTGAACACCGGGGAGCTGTTTTTT. Translated, it gives CASSYAGLNTGELFF.

The chain is built from TRBV3-1 and TRBJ2-7; D uncertain. V lost 0 bases and J 0 bases, leaving 9 bases between the germline ends. The CDR3 runs to 15 residues. The germline V gene encodes CDR1 LGHDT and CDR2 YNNKEL (reference sequence). The DNA of the CDR3 is TGTGCCAGCAGCCAAGAACCGGAGAGCTCCTACGAGCAGTACTTC. Amino acids: CASSQEPESSYEQYF.

The chain uses TRBV12-3 or TRBV12-4 and TRBJ1-2; 8 nucleotides match TRBD1. J gave up 8 bases and V 7 bases, and 9 bases lay outside the gene matches. The CDR3 contains 13 residues. As DNA, the CDR3 is TGTGCCAGCAATATCGGACAGGGTAGAGGCTACACCTTC. It translates to CASNIGQGRGYTF.

This clonotype has just a few counts. The V call is TRBV7-6, the J call TRBJ2-1; D call uncertain. Germline-derived CDR1 and CDR2 are SGHVS and FNYEAQ. Trimming took off 1 base at V and 0 bases at J, with 10 bases between the two ends. The CDR3 runs to 16 residues. DNA of the CDR3: TGTGCCAGCAGCTTAGGTTGGGCCAGCTCCTACAATGAGCAGTTCTTC. It codes for CASSLGWASSYNEQFF.

This chain connects TRBV6-5 to TRBJ2-7, with 7 bases identical to TRBD1. This CDR3 comprises 12 residues. Germline V CDR1 and CDR2: MNHEY, SVGAGI. The V gene end was trimmed by 6 bases and the J gene end by 7 bases; junction bases not matched to a gene: 6. CDR3 amino acids: CASRIGTVEQYF. The CDR3 DNA reads as TGTGCCAGCAGGATTGGGACAGTTGAGCAGTACTTC.

Concerning this clonotype itself: As the CDR3 is not closed by the conserved phenylalanine or tryptophan, this likely results from a read error. No DNA is shown, since the ends of the CDR3 on it are uncertain; the CDR3 is the one TCRdb lists. The chain carries TRBV7-2 and TRBJ2-7; TRBD1, as called in the table, went unchecked against the DNA. The CDR3 spans 12 residues, counting both ends. Germline-derived CDR1 and CDR2 are SGHTA and FQGNSA. The CDR3 is CASSSWGVSPTI.

The V gene is TRBV5-1, the J gene TRBJ2-5; 16 bases match TRBD2. J was trimmed by 5 bases and V by 1 base; bases with no gene match: 11. Per the germline V gene, CDR1 is SGHRS and CDR2 is YFSETQ. This CDR3 has 19 amino acids. The CDR3 DNA sequence: TGCGCCAGCAGCTTGCGTGTGGGACTAGCGGGGGGGCCGAAGGAGACCCAGTACTTC. This translates into CASSLRVGLAGGPKETQYF.

This clonotype was seen a single time. A much bigger clone sits one base away, suggesting this may be a read error. V is TRBV10-1 and J is TRBJ2-1; either TRBD1 or TRBD2 may fit D (5 bases each). Germline V gene lookup returns CDR1 WNHNN and CDR2 SYGVQD (reference sequence). This CDR3 has 15 residues. With 2 bases removed from V and 6 bases from J, the gap between germline ends came to 14 bases. CDR3 region: CASSEGKGSCNEQFF. The CDR3 region has the DNA TGCGCCAGCAGTGAGGGGAAGGGGAGCTGCAATGAGCAGTTCTTC.

In this sample, this clonotype turned up a few times. The chain links TRBV29-1 to TRBJ2-2; TRBD2 is a possible D gene (6 bases). Germline V CDR1 and CDR2: SQVTM, ANQGSEA. Trimming shortened V by 4 bases and J by 0 bases, and 9 bases separated the two germline ends. The length of the CDR3 is 14 residues. This chain's CDR3 is CSVAAGPNTGELFF. The CDR3 coding sequence is TGCAGCGTTGCGGCGGGACCGAACACCGGGGAGCTGTTTTTT.

There are a few counts of this clonotype. The chain combines TRBV4-1 with TRBJ2-3; unclear D gene. V lost 0 bases and J 0 bases, leaving 7 bases between the germline ends. The germline gives CDR1 MGHRA, CDR2 YSYEKL. The length of the CDR3 is 15 residues. The CDR3 is CASSQDGLSTDTQYF. The CDR3 region has the DNA TGCGCCAGCAGCCAAGATGGGCTAAGCACAGATACGCAGTATTTT.

This chain connects TRBV4-2 to TRBJ2-7, with D maybe TRBD2 (5 bases). Looked up from germline, CDR1 is LGHNA and CDR2 is YNFKEQ. V was trimmed by 0 bases and J by 6 bases, leaving 24 bases between them. The CDR3 extends over 18 amino acids. The CDR3 is CASSQDEVAYLGASEQYF. In nucleotides, the CDR3 is TGTGCCAGCAGCCAAGATGAAGTGGCCTACCTGGGAGCGTCCGAGCAGTACTTC.

This chain connects TRBV6-5 to TRBJ1-5; 8 positions agree with TRBD1. Germline V gene sequence: CDR1 MNHEY, CDR2 SVGAGI. V dropped 2 bases and J dropped 2; count of bases not matched to a gene: 2. CDR3 size: 15 residues. The CDR3 DNA reads as TGTGCCAGCAGTTACGGGACAGGCCGCAATCAGCCCCAGCATTTT. Its protein is CASSYGTGRNQPQHF.

Turning to this clonotype: This may be a read error: a much more frequent sequence differs by one nucleotide. The chain carries TRBV12-3 or TRBV12-4 and TRBJ2-3; no firm D call. V was cut by 0 bases and J by 5 bases, with 9 bases left in between. The CDR3 contains 14 residues. CDR3: CASSLARGEDTQYF. In DNA form, the CDR3 reads TGTGCCAGCAGTTTAGCGCGAGGCGAAGATACGCAGTATTTT.

This clonotype was detected only a few times. The V and J genes are TRBV29-1 and TRBJ2-1; D unclear. Germline V gene sequence: CDR1 SQVTM, CDR2 ANQGSEA. The CDR3 length is 13 residues. V lost 4 bases and J 0 bases, leaving 7 bases between the germline ends. Here the CDR3 DNA reads TGCAGCGTTGTTGGCGCCTCCTACAATGAGCAGTTCTTC. This translates into CSVVGASYNEQFF.

This clonotype appeared many times. The CDR3 DNA sequence: TGTGCCACCAGCAGAGCACAGGGATTGGTCGAGCAGTACTTC. Its translation is CATSRAQGLVEQYF. This sequence joins TRBV15 and TRBJ2-7, with D maybe TRBD1 (6 bases). The CDR3 has 14 residues. Germline CDR1 LNHNV, CDR2 YYDKDF (reference sequence). The V gene lost 1 base and the J gene lost 6 bases, with 13 bases spanning the gap.

The V call is TRBV4-1, the J call TRBJ1-3; D is unclear. The CDR3 spans 14 residues. V lost 1 base to trimming and J lost 5 bases, with 9 bases between them. Looked up from germline, CDR1 is MGHRA and CDR2 is YSYEKL. The CDR3 here is CASSQASRRNTIYF. In nucleotides, the CDR3 is TGCGCCAGCAGCCAAGCCTCCCGACGAAACACCATATATTTT.

The chain couples TRBV28 to TRBJ1-5; 8 nucleotides line up with TRBD1. J was trimmed by 5 bases and V by 2 bases; bases with no gene match: 8. Germline CDR1 reads MDHEN; CDR2 reads SYDVKM. This CDR3 is 16 amino acids long. The CDR3 DNA reads TGTGCCAGCAGTTTAAGTCCAGGGGGCATCGATCAGCCCCAGCATTTT. Protein: CASSLSPGGIDQPQHF.

This clonotype appeared a few times. The CDR3 nucleotides are TGCGCCAGCAGCCAGGGGACAGGGGGCTACATTTACGAGCAGTACTTC. This codes for CASSQGTGGYIYEQYF. The genes are TRBV4-3 and TRBJ2-7; 12 bases align to TRBD1. The length of the CDR3 is 16 residues. The V gene end was trimmed by 3 bases and the J gene end by 4 bases; junction bases not matched to a gene: 7. Germline assignment: CDR1 LGHNA and CDR2 YSLEER.

The CDR3 DNA is TGTGCCAGCGGGGACAGGGGATCGGTTAATGAAAAACTGTTTTTT. This codes for CASGDRGSVNEKLFF. The chain has TRBV12-3 or TRBV12-4 and TRBJ1-4; 10 bases agree with TRBD1. After removal of 8 bases from V and 4 bases from J, the junction contained 7 bases not matched to a gene. CDR3 length: 15 amino acids.

V is TRBV7-2 and J is TRBJ1-1; tentative D call: TRBD1 (6 bases). The CDR3 spans 15 residues. Germline assignment: CDR1 SGHTA and CDR2 FQGNSA. The V and J ends lost 1 base and 4 bases respectively, with 13 bases between them. DNA for the CDR3: TGTGCCAGCAGCTTAGACAGGGTCTACGGCACTGAAGCTTTCTTT. It codes for CASSLDRVYGTEAFF.

The rearrangement uses TRBV12-3 or TRBV12-4 and TRBJ1-5; tentatively, D is TRBD1 (5 bases). The CDR3 consists of 16 residues. Trimming removed 3 bases from V and 2 bases from J, with 14 bases in between. The CDR3 DNA sequence: TGTGCCAGCAGTTTCAGTAGAGGGGTAGGCAATCAGCCCCAGCATTTT. This gives the protein CASSFSRGVGNQPQHF.

V and J are TRBV11-2 and TRBJ2-3; D gene unclear. CDR1 and CDR2 from the germline V gene are SGHAT and FQNNGV. The CDR3 sequence is 13 residues long. Trimming took 5 bases from V and 5 from J, leaving 11 bases between them. The CDR3, as DNA: TGTGCCAGCAGCCGCCCGGACGGAGATACGCAGTATTTT. It is translated as CASSRPDGDTQYF.

This clonotype was recorded many times. J is TRBJ2-2 and V is TRBV6-5; D not resolved. Trimming removed 0 bases at V and 5 bases at J, with 1 base between. Germline-derived CDR1 and CDR2 are MNHEY and SVGAGI. CDR3 length equals 12 residues. In DNA form, the CDR3 reads TGTGCCAGCAGTTACTCGACCGGGGAGCTGTTTTTT. Amino acid sequence: CASSYSTGELFF.